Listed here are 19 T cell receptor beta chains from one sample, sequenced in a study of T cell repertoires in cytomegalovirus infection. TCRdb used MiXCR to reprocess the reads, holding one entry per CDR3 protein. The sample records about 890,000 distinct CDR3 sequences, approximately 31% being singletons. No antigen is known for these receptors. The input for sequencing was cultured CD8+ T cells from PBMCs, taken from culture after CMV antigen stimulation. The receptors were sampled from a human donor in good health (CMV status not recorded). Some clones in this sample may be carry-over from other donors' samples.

The CDR3 DNA sequence: TGTGCCAGTGGGTTGTGGAGGGAAGGATCCTACGAGCAGTACTTC. This gives the protein CASGLWREGSYEQYF. The rearrangement joins TRBV19 to TRBJ2-7; the D gene is possibly TRBD2 (6 bases). Germline lookup yields CDR1 LNHDA and CDR2 SQIVND (reference sequence). V gave up 8 bases and J gave up 1 base, with 18 bases separating them. The CDR3 runs 15 residues.

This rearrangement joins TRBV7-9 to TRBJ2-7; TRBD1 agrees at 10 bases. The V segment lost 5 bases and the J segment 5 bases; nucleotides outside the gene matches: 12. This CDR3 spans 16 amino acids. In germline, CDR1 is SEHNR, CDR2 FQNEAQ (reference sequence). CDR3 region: CASSLGLRDRGHEQYF. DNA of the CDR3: TGTGCCAGCAGCCTTGGCCTTCGGGACAGGGGACACGAGCAGTACTTC.

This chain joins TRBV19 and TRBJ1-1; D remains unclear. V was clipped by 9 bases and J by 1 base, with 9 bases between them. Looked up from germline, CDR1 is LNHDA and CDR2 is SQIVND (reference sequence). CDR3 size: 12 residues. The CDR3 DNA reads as TGTGCCAGCGAGGAGGCGAACACTGAAGCTTTCTTT. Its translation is CASEEANTEAFF.

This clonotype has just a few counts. CDR3 DNA sequence: TGTGCCAGCAGTTACTCGCTCCGAGACCTGAGAAACTATGGCTACACCTTC. Protein sequence: CASSYSLRDLRNYGYTF. The chain combines TRBV6-5 with TRBJ1-2; D call uncertain. CDR3 length: 17 residues. V was trimmed by 0 bases and J by 2 bases, leaving 16 bases between them. The germline V gene has CDR1 MNHEY and CDR2 SVGAGI.

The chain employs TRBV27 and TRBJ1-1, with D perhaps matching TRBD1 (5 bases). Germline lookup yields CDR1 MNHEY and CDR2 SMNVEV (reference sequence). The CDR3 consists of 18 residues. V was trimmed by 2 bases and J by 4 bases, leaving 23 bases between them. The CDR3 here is CASSLRAGALHQGTEAFF. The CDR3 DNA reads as TGTGCCAGCAGTTTACGGGCAGGAGCCTTACATCAGGGCACTGAAGCTTTCTTT.

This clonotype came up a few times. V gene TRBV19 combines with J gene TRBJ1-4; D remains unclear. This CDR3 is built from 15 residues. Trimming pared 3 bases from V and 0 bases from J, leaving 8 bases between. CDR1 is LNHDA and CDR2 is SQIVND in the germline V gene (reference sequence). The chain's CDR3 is CASSIRETTNEKLFF. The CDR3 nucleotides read TGTGCCAGTAGTATCCGAGAGACAACTAATGAAAAACTGTTTTTT.

CDR3 bases: TGCGCCAGCAGTTCTTTTCGGACAGGATTCACAGATACGCAGTATTTT. It translates to CASSSFRTGFTDTQYF. J is TRBJ2-3 and V is TRBV23-1; 7 bases are shared with TRBD1. TRBV23-1 is designated an ORF whose function remains uncertain. After removal of 5 bases from V and 2 bases from J, the junction contained 10 bases not matched to a gene. CDR3 size: 16 residues.

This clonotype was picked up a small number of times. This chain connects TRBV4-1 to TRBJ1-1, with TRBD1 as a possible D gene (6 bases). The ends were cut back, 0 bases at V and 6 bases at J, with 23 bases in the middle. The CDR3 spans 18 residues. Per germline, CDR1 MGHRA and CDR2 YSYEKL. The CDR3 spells CASSQEAAGAGTVAEAFF. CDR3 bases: TGCGCCAGCAGCCAAGAGGCAGCGGGGGCCGGGACCGTAGCTGAAGCTTTCTTT.

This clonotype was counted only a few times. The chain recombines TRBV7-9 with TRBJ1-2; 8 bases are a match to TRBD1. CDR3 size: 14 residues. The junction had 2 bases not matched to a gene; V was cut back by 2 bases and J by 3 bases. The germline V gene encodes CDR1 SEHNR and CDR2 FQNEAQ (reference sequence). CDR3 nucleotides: TGTGCCAGCAGCTTACCGGACAGGGACTATGGCTACACCTTC. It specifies CASSLPDRDYGYTF.

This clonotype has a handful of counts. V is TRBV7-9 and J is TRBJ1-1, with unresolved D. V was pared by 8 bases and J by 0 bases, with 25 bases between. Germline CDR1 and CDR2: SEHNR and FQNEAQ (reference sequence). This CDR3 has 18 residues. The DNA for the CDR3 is TGTGCCAGCCAGCGTATAGGGAGGGCACAGCAGATGAACACTGAAGCTTTCTTT. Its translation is CASQRIGRAQQMNTEAFF.

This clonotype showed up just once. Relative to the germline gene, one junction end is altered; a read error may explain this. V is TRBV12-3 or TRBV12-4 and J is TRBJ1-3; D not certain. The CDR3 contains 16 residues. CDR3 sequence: CVSTETPVSSGNTIYF. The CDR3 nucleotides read TGTGTCAGCACCGAGACCCCGGTCAGCTCTGGAAACACCATATATTTT.

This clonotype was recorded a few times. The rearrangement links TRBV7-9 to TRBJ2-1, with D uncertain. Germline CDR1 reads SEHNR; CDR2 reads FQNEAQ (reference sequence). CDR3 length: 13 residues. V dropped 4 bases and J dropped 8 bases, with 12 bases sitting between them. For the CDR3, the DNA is TGTGCCAGCAGCTACTACAATGGGGATGAGCAGTTCTTC. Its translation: CASSYYNGDEQFF.

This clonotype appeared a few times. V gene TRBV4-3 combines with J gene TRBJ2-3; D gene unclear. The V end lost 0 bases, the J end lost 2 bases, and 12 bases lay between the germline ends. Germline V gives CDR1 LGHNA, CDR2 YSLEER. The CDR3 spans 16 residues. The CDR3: CASSQEVSRNTDTQYF. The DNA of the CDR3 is TGCGCCAGCAGCCAAGAAGTATCCAGAAACACAGATACGCAGTATTTT.

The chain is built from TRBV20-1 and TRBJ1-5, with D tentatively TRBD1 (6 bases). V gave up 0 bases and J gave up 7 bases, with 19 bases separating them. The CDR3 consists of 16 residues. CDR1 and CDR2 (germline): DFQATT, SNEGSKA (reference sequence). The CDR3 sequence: CSARDRGQSLRQPQHF. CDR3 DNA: TGCAGTGCTAGAGATCGAGGACAGTCCCTCAGGCAGCCCCAGCATTTT.

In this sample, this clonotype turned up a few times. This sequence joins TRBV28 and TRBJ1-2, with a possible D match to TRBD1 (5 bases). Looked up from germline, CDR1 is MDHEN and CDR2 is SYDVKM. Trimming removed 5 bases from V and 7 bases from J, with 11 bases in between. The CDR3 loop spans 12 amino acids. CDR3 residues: CASSTSTVGYTF. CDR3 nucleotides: TGTGCCAGCAGTACATCGACAGTTGGCTACACCTTC.

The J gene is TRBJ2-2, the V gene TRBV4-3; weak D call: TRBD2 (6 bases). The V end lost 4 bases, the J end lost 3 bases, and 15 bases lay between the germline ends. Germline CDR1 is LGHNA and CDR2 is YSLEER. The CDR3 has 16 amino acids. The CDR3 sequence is CASSPTSWGDTGELFF. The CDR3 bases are TGCGCCAGCAGCCCCACCAGCTGGGGGGACACCGGGGAGCTGTTTTTT.

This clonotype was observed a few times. Here the CDR3 DNA reads TGTGCCACCAGTGAACCAGGACTAGCGGGGGGCCACGCTGTATCCTACAATGAGCAGTTCTTC. Translating it yields CATSEPGLAGGHAVSYNEQFF. The chain links TRBV24-1 to TRBJ2-1, with TRBD2 matching over 14 bases. The germline V gene encodes CDR1 KGHDR and CDR2 SFDVKD. This CDR3 spans 21 amino acids. The junction had 14 bases not matched to a gene; V was cut back by 4 bases and J by 1 base.

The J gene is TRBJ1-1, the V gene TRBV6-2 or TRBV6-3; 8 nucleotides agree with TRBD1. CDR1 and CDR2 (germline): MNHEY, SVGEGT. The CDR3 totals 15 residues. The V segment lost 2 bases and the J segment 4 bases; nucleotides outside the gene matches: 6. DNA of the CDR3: TGTGCCAGCAGTTACCGGGGACAGGAAACCACTGAAGCTTTCTTT. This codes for CASSYRGQETTEAFF.

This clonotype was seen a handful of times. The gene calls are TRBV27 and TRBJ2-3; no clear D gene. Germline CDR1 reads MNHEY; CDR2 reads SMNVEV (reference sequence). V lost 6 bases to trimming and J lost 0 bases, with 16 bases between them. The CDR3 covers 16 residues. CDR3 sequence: CASSFRPLRSTDTQYF. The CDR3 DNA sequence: TGTGCCAGCAGCTTCAGGCCTCTGAGGAGCACAGATACGCAGTATTTT.